A single sample is the source of the 26 T cell receptor beta chains below, sequenced in a study of blood T cell repertoires in COVID-19. Measured with immunoSEQ multiplex PCR; TCRdb has only the in-frame clones, and not every one. Among about 49,000 clones, more than 85% were seen once, and the ten largest hold over 4.5%. The sequenced sample consisted of peripheral blood. These receptors came from a man between 35 and 55 years old with active COVID-19.

V usage is TRBV14 and J usage is TRBJ2-5; D possibly corresponds to TRBD1 (6 bases). CDR3 length: 15 residues. Trimming pared 6 bases from V and 4 bases from J, leaving 18 bases between. From germline, CDR1 is SGHDN and CDR2 FVKESK. CDR3 residues: CASRLTGLSGETQYF. The CDR3 nucleotides are TGTGCCAGCAGGCTAACAGGGTTGTCCGGAGAGACCCAGTACTTC.

This clone is a singleton in its sample. This chain joins TRBV6-6 and TRBJ2-5; maybe TRBD1 (5 bases). V shed 2 bases and J shed 2 bases, with 9 bases lying between them. Per the germline V gene, CDR1 is MNHNY and CDR2 is SVGAGI (reference sequence). The CDR3 is 14 amino acids. CDR3 protein: CASSYPGSQETQYF. The CDR3 DNA sequence: TGTGCCAGCAGTTACCCAGGGTCTCAAGAGACCCAGTACTTC.

The chain couples TRBV11-1 to TRBJ1-1, with 9 bases identical to TRBD1. This CDR3 is built from 15 residues. Looked up from germline, CDR1 is SGHAT and CDR2 is FQDESV (reference sequence). After removal of 6 bases from V and 5 bases from J, the junction contained 10 bases not matched to a gene. The CDR3 loop is CASRSTGTGWTEAFF. The CDR3 DNA reads as TGTGCCAGCAGGTCCACCGGGACAGGGTGGACTGAAGCTTTCTTT.

This chain uses TRBV4-1 with TRBJ2-2; 10 nucleotides align to TRBD2. This CDR3 has 16 amino acids. After removal of 3 bases from V and 6 bases from J, the junction contained 7 bases not matched to a gene. Germline-derived CDR1 and CDR2 are MGHRA and YSYEKL. CDR3 nucleotide sequence: TGCGCCAGCAGCCATTCTAGCGGGAGAGGGGCCGGGGAGCTGTTTTTT. This translates into CASSHSSGRGAGELFF.

This rearrangement joins TRBV6-5 to TRBJ1-3; 7 bases fit TRBD1. CDR1 MNHEY and CDR2 SVGAGI come from the germline V gene. Trimming took 4 bases from V and 4 from J; bases not matched to a gene: 4. This CDR3 contains 14 residues. The CDR3 loop is CASSSGRGGNTIYF. The CDR3 DNA reads as TGTGCCAGCAGTTCGGGCAGGGGGGGAAACACCATATATTTT.

This chain uses TRBV9 with TRBJ2-4, with D uncertain. Germline-derived CDR1 and CDR2 are SGDLS and YYNGEE. V lost 0 bases and J 5 bases, leaving 12 bases between the germline ends. The CDR3 length is 15 residues. In DNA form, the CDR3 reads TGTGCCAGCAGCGTAGGCAGGCCCCCCCAAAACATTCAGTACTTC. Residues: CASSVGRPPQNIQYF.

The chain is built from TRBV9 and TRBJ1-4; D is perhaps TRBD1 (5 bases). V was pared by 4 bases and J by 8 bases, with 18 bases between. Germline CDR1 SGDLS, CDR2 YYNGEE. The CDR3 is 15 amino acids. For the CDR3, the DNA is TGTGCCAGCAGCCCCACGGGACGGAGGGAGGAAAAACTGTTTTTT. Protein product: CASSPTGRREEKLFF. Combining the CDR3 with reference TRBV9 and TRBJ1-4 gives the whole variable domain DSGVTQTPKHLITATGQRVTLRCSPRSGDLSVYWYQQSLDQGLQFLIQYYNGEERAKGNILERFSAQQFPDLHSELNLSSLELGDSALYFCASSPTGRREEKLFFGSGTQLSVL.

The chain has TRBV9 and TRBJ2-2; TRBD2 aligns across 7 bases. Germline assignment: CDR1 SGDLS and CDR2 YYNGEE. Losses at the gene ends were 9 bases for V and 4 bases for J; bases not matched to a gene: 12. The CDR3 loop spans 15 amino acids. This CDR3 reads CATSTGGTGTGELFF. CDR3 sequence (DNA): TGTGCCACCTCGACCGGGGGGACGGGCACCGGGGAGCTGTTTTTT. The complete variable domain, with remaining parts taken from reference TRBV9 and TRBJ2-2, reads DSGVTQTPKHLITATGQRVTLRCSPRSGDLSVYWYQQSLDQGLQFLIQYYNGEERAKGNILERFSAQQFPDLHSELNLSSLELGDSALYFCATSTGGTGTGELFFGEGSRLTVL.

This chain uses TRBV13 with TRBJ1-5; 7 bases align to TRBD1. The CDR3 is 13 amino acids. Germline assignment: CDR1 PRHDT and CDR2 FYEKMQ (reference sequence). Trimming cost V 0 bases and J 16 bases; bases outside gene matches: 9. The CDR3 bases are TGTGCCAGCAGCTTAGGAGCTCAGGACAGGAGACATTTT. Amino acid sequence: CASSLGAQDRRHF.

This clone showed up just a few times. The rearrangement joins TRBV5-5 to TRBJ1-1; maybe TRBD1 (6 bases). V was cut by 6 bases and J by 5 bases, with 17 bases left in between. CDR3 length: 14 amino acids. Looked up from germline, CDR1 is SGHKS and CDR2 is YYEKEE (reference sequence). The CDR3 DNA reads TGTGCCAGCACCATTGCGGGGGGGCGGACTGAAGCTTTCTTT. Protein product: CASTIAGGRTEAFF. The variable domain in full, with the rest retrieved from reference TRBV5-5 and TRBJ1-1, is DAGVTQSPTHLIKTRGQQVTLRCSPISGHKSVSWYQQVLGQGPQFIFQYYEKEERGRGNFPDRFSARQFPNYSSELNVNALLLGDSALYLCASTIAGGRTEAFFGQGTRLTVV.

The chain links TRBV5-1 to TRBJ2-7; 12 bases line up with TRBD2. The CDR3 loop spans 16 amino acids. V was clipped by 0 bases and J by 7 bases; unmatched bases: 8. Germline CDR1 and CDR2: SGHRS and YFSETQ. The CDR3: CASSLAGLAGGNEQYF. CDR3 coding DNA: TGCGCCAGCAGCTTGGCCGGGCTAGCGGGAGGGAATGAGCAGTACTTC. Complete variable domain (other parts from reference TRBV5-1 and TRBJ2-7): KAGVTQTPRYLIKTRGQQVTLSCSPISGHRSVSWYQQTPGQGLQFLFEYFSETQRNKGNFPGRFSGRQFSNSRSEMNVSTLELGDSALYLCASSLAGLAGGNEQYFGPGTRLTVT.

The rearrangement links TRBV5-1 to TRBJ2-7; D possibly corresponds to TRBD1 (5 bases). With 4 bases removed from V and 6 bases from J, the gap between germline ends came to 14 bases. This CDR3 contains 13 residues. Germline CDR1 and CDR2: SGHRS and YFSETQ. The CDR3 sequence is CASSPSSGREQYF. The CDR3 DNA reads as TGCGCCAGCAGCCCCTCGTCAGGGCGCGAGCAGTACTTC.

This chain links TRBV7-8 with TRBJ2-5; D ambiguous. The V gene lost 2 bases and the J gene lost 2 bases, with 18 bases spanning the gap. The CDR3 has 17 amino acids. Looked up from germline, CDR1 is SGHVS and CDR2 is FQNEAQ. The CDR3 loop reads CASSLSDCRQRQETQYF. The CDR3 DNA is TGTGCCAGCAGCTTAAGCGATTGTCGCCAGAGACAAGAGACCCAGTACTTC.

This sequence joins TRBV9 and TRBJ2-1, with a possible D match to TRBD2 (5 bases). Looked up from germline, CDR1 is SGDLS and CDR2 is YYNGEE. Trimming took off 1 base at V and 6 bases at J, with 17 bases between the two ends. This CDR3 spans 16 amino acids. DNA for the CDR3: TGTGCCAGCAGCGTAACCCCCCTATCCCGGGGCAATGAGCAGTTCTTC. Amino acid sequence: CASSVTPLSRGNEQFF.

The chain links TRBV27 to TRBJ2-3; D not certain. CDR1 is MNHEY and CDR2 is SMNVEV in the germline V gene (reference sequence). The CDR3 sequence is 12 residues long. Trimming left V 3 bases short and J 4 bases short, with 5 bases between. The CDR3 region is CASSFGADTQYF. CDR3 coding DNA: TGTGCCAGCAGTTTTGGAGCAGATACGCAGTATTTT.

This chain connects TRBV5-1 to TRBJ1-1, with 10 bases aligning to TRBD1. Per germline, CDR1 SGHRS and CDR2 YFSETQ. CDR3 length: 15 amino acids. V trimming: 3 bases; J trimming: 4 bases; junction bases outside the gene matches: 6. The CDR3 nucleotides are TGCGCCAGCAGCTCCCGGACAGGGGGGGGCACTGAAGCTTTCTTT. Its protein is CASSSRTGGGTEAFF.

This chain connects TRBV6-1 to TRBJ1-2; D is uncertain. There are 12 residues in the CDR3. V was clipped by 1 base and J by 7 bases, with 7 bases between them. Germline loops: CDR1 MNHNS, CDR2 SASEGT. Here the CDR3 DNA reads TGTGCCAGCAGTGAAGGCTTGGCTGGCTACACCTTC. Translation: CASSEGLAGYTF.

This clone appeared once. The rearrangement links TRBV11-2 to TRBJ2-7, with 7 bases identical to TRBD1. In germline, CDR1 is SGHAT, CDR2 FQNNGV. The CDR3 totals 14 residues. V gave up 5 bases and J gave up 1 base; unmatched junction bases: 5. CDR3 region: CASSRDRVSYEQYF. CDR3 nucleotide sequence: TGTGCCAGCAGCCGTGACAGGGTTTCCTACGAGCAGTACTTC.

The J gene is TRBJ2-6, the V gene TRBV29-1; 8 bases are a match to TRBD1. V shed 4 bases, J shed 1 base, and the junction held 6 bases outside the gene matches. Germline-derived CDR1 and CDR2 are SQVTM and ANQGSEA. The CDR3 extends over 16 amino acids. DNA for the CDR3: TGCAGCGTTGTGCGGACAGGGAAGTCTGGGGCCAACGTCCTGACTTTC. This gives the protein CSVVRTGKSGANVLTF.

This clone turned up a few times. The V call is TRBV28, the J call TRBJ1-5; maybe TRBD1 (6 bases). This CDR3 spans 12 amino acids. Germline lookup yields CDR1 MDHEN and CDR2 SYDVKM. This chain's CDR3 is CMAGGPNQPQHF. CDR3 in DNA: TGTATGGCCGGGGGGCCGAATCAGCCCCAGCATTTT.

The V call is TRBV9, the J call TRBJ2-7; 13 bases align to TRBD2. This CDR3 is built from 15 residues. V shed 3 bases, J shed 7 bases, and the junction held 7 bases outside the gene matches. Looked up from germline, CDR1 is SGDLS and CDR2 is YYNGEE. Written as DNA, the CDR3 is TGTGCCAGCAGCGACGGACTAGCGGGAGAAGAGGAGCAGTACTTC. Translation gives CASSDGLAGEEEQYF.

This clone was observed a few times. The V call is TRBV5-1, the J call TRBJ2-7, with 12 bases that match TRBD2. The V segment lost 2 bases and the J segment 4 bases; nucleotides outside the gene matches: 7. Germline CDR1 is SGHRS and CDR2 is YFSETQ. This CDR3 is 16 amino acids long. The CDR3: CASSLLAGGSPYEQYF. CDR3 sequence (DNA): TGCGCCAGCAGCTTACTAGCGGGAGGTTCCCCTTACGAGCAGTACTTC.

The chain links TRBV5-1 to TRBJ2-4, with D possibly matching TRBD2 (6 bases). Per germline, CDR1 SGHRS and CDR2 YFSETQ. The CDR3 is 15 amino acids. V lost 2 bases and J lost 7, with 16 bases in between. This CDR3 reads CASSLVGGRENIQYF. CDR3 DNA: TGCGCCAGCAGCTTAGTCGGGGGAAGGGAGAACATTCAGTACTTC.

The rearrangement links TRBV28 to TRBJ2-7; TRBD2 matches at 9 bases. Unmatched junction bases numbered 7, after V lost 4 bases and J lost 3 bases. Germline V gene lookup returns CDR1 MDHEN and CDR2 SYDVKM. CDR3 length: 15 residues. CDR3 protein: CASSWVAGVIYEQYF. Written as DNA, the CDR3 is TGTGCCAGCAGTTGGGTAGCGGGAGTTATCTACGAGCAGTACTTC.

This sequence joins TRBV3-1 (or the pseudogene TRBV3-2) and TRBJ2-1; possibly TRBD1 for D (7 bases). CDR1 and CDR2 from the germline V gene are LGHDT and YNNKEL (reference sequence). V was pared by 0 bases and J by 12 bases, with 18 bases between. This CDR3 comprises 15 residues. As DNA, the CDR3 is TGTGCCAGCAGCCAAGATCCGGGACTCGACAGGGCGCAGTTCTTC. This sequence encodes CASSQDPGLDRAQFF.

The count of this clone is one. The genes are TRBV27 and TRBJ2-2; TRBD2 matches at 12 bases. V lost 2 bases, J lost 4 bases, and 5 bases stayed unmatched. The CDR3 is 17 residues long. The germline V gene encodes CDR1 MNHEY and CDR2 SMNVEV (reference sequence). For the CDR3, the DNA is TGTGCCAGCAGTTTAAATCTAGCGGGAGGGGGCACCGGGGAGCTGTTTTTT. Amino acids: CASSLNLAGGGTGELFF.